Sequencing of this TCR beta chain was carried out in a study of cytomegalovirus exposure and HLA in healthy donors. The assay was immunoSEQ multiplex PCR, and TCRdb's table has in-frame clones only and misses some. Found here are 90,000 to 130,000 clones, roughly 95% of them singletons; the top ten hold roughly 0.7%. The CDR3 has 15 amino acids. Unmatched junction bases numbered 5, after V lost 5 bases and J lost 2 bases. Germline CDR1 and CDR2: MDHEN and SYDVKM. Study results and limitations: Diagnosis of cytomegalovirus status made by the classifier reportedly showed high specificity and sensitivity. Generally TCR sequences proved uncommon, though certain public TCRs appeared in numerous donors.

With respect to this clone: Its antigen is not known.

The sequenced sample was PBMCs. The receptor was isolated from a woman aged 18-29 years in good health and CMV-seronegative. This chain links TRBV28 with TRBJ2-1, with TRBD2 identical over 8 bases. CDR3 sequence (DNA): TGTGCCAGCAGTGTAGCGGGGTCCCCCTACAATGAGCAGTTCTTC. It encodes CASSVAGSPYNEQFF. Looking up the rest from reference TRBV28 and TRBJ2-1 gives the full variable domain: DVKVTQSSRYLVKRTGEKVFLECVQDMDHENMFWYRQDPGLGLRLIYFSYDVKMKEKGDIPEGYSVSREKKERFSLILESASTNQTSMYLCASSVAGSPYNEQFFGPGTRLTVL.